The entry below gives a single T cell receptor (beta chain) sequence along with its context. The sample comes from a study of blood T cell repertoires in COVID-19. On the study more broadly: Samples of COVID-19 (acute and convalescent) were obtained from the United States, Italy and Spain. In each case, the material was cDNA or gDNA derived from T cells, B-cell-depleted T cells, or PBMCs.

This CDR3 comprises 15 residues. Germline CDR1 and CDR2: SGHKS and YYEKEE (reference sequence). Trimming shortened V by 0 bases and J by 2 bases, and 9 bases separated the two germline ends. Original analysis: Amplified reference gene primers provided the basis for estimating nucleated cell counts. Assay: immunoSEQ multiplex PCR; the TCRdb copy retains only in-frame clones and omits some. V, J and clone size are those of that table, while D and trimming were read from the DNA. The sample contains 99,000 or so clones, about three quarters of which appear only once. The sequenced material came from peripheral blood. V is TRBV5-5 and J is TRBJ1-5, with unresolved D. This sequence was found in a woman in her 70s with acute or convalescent COVID-19. In DNA form, the CDR3 reads TGTGCCAGCAGCTTGGCCGGAACAGGCAATCAGCCCCAGCATTTT. It is translated as CASSLAGTGNQPQHF.